This T cell receptor (beta chain) comes out of a study of cytomegalovirus exposure and HLA in healthy donors. Study conclusions and caveats: Immune exposure data for these donors was limited to CMV serostatus. Analyzed later, most CMV-associated TCR beta chains appeared HLA-restricted. In an earlier analysis, productive rearrangement rates for most beta V segments clustered near 87% or 30%.

Note on this clone: Its matching antigen is unknown.

The PCR ran on 60 Vbeta and 13 Jbeta primers. The table came from immunoSEQ multiplex PCR; TCRdb's copy has only in-frame clones and leaves some out. Its listing shows 70,000 to 100,000 clones. Participants comprised healthy donors of bone marrow. The sequenced material came from PBMCs. This receptor was identified in a man younger than 35 in good health and CMV-seropositive.

This chain's CDR3 is CASSPLRDNEQFF. The CDR3 DNA reads TGTGCCAGCTCACCTCTCAGGGACAATGAGCAGTTCTTC. V usage is TRBV18 and J usage is TRBJ2-1; perhaps TRBD1 as D (5 bases). The germline gives CDR1 KGHSH, CDR2 LQKENI. The CDR3 has 13 amino acids. The V and J ends lost 3 bases and 5 bases respectively, with 8 bases between them.